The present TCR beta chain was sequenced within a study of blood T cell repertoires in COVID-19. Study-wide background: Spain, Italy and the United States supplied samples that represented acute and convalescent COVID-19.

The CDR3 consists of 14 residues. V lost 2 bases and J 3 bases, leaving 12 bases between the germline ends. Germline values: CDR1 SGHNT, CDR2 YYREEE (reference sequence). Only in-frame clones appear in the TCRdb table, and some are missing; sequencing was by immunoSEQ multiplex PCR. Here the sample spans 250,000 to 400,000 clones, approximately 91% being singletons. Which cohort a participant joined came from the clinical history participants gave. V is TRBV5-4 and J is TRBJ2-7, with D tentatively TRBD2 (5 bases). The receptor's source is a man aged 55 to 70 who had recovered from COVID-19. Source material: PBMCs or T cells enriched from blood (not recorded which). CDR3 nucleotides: TGTGCCAGCAGCTTTTGGGGAGTGGGCTACGAGCAGTACTTC. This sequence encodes CASSFWGVGYEQYF. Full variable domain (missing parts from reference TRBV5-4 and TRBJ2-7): ETGVTQSPTHLIKTRGQQVTLRCSSQSGHNTVSWYQQALGQGPQFIFQYYREEENGRGNFPPRFSGLQFPNYSSELNVNALELDDSALYLCASSFWGVGYEQYFGPGTRLTVT.